The TCR beta chain described here comes from a study of cytomegalovirus exposure and HLA in healthy donors. Amplification used 60 Vbeta primers and 13 Jbeta primers. TCRdb's copy holds only in-frame clones and misses some; the assay was immunoSEQ multiplex PCR. This sample has around 110,000 clones; roughly 82% occur once, and the top ten carry about 1.6%. V gave up 2 bases and J gave up 0 bases; unmatched junction bases: 5. This CDR3 comprises 16 residues. Germline V gene sequence: CDR1 MNHEY, CDR2 SVGAGI. V gene TRBV6-5 combines with J gene TRBJ2-3; 7 bases are a match to TRBD2. The sample was PBMCs. This clonotype was obtained from a man aged 50-60 years in good health and CMV-seronegative. The CDR3 DNA follows: TGTGCCAGCAGTTACACAGCGGGATGGAGCACAGATACGCAGTATTTT. This sequence encodes CASSYTAGWSTDTQYF.